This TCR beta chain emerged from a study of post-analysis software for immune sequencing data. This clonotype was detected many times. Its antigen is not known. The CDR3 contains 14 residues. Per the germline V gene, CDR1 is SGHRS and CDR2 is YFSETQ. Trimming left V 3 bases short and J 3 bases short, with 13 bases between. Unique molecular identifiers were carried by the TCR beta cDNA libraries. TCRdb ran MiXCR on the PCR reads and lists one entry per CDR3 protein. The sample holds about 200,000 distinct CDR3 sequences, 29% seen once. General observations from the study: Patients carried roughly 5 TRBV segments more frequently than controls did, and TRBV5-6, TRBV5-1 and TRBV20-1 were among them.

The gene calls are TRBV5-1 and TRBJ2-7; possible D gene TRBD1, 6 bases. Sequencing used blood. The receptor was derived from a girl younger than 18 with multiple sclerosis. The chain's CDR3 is CASSSVRGHYEQYF. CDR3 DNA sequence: TGCGCCAGCAGCTCGGTCAGGGGCCACTACGAGCAGTACTTC.